These T cell receptor beta chains were read from a single sample in a study of blood T cells in healthy people across ages. MiXCR, applied by TCRdb to the 5' RACE reads, yields one record per CDR3 protein. The sample lists 700,000 or so distinct CDR3 sequences, less than 45% seen once, with roughly 30% in the top ten. Sequenced: blood. The receptor set was obtained from a man at least 80 years old in good health. CDR3s include the opening cysteine and the closing phenylalanine or tryptophan. D genes are given only for firm matches. The listing skips clone size in some rows; elsewhere it reads once, few, many or a size class.

>few|TRBD2|TRBV25-1|TRBJ2-3
TGTGCCAGCAGTTATTCTAGCGGGAGCTGGACAGATACGCAGTATTTT
CASSYSSGSWTDTQYF
>few|TRBD1|TRBV15|TRBJ2-3
TGTGCCACCAGCAAACGGACAGGGCCAGATACGCAGTATTTT
CATSKRTGPDTQYF
>once|TRBD2|TRBV13|TRBJ2-3
TGTGCCAGCAGCGCCCGGCAGGGAGGGACAGATACGCAGTATTTT
CASSARQGGTDTQYF
>-|TRBD2|TRBV7-6|TRBJ2-7
TGTGCCAGCAGCCAAATCCCGGGGGGGCTCTCCTACGAGCAGTACTTC
CASSQIPGGLSYEQYF
>-|-|TRBV7-2|TRBJ1-4
TGTGCCAGCAGCTCCTCAGGGATGGGGAATGAAAAACTGTTTTTT
CASSSSGMGNEKLFF
>-|TRBD2|TRBV6-2/TRBV6-3|TRBJ2-1
TGTGCCAGCAGTAAAGCGGGAGGTTCCTACAATGAGCAGTTCTTC
CASSKAGGSYNEQFF
>-|-|TRBV12-5|TRBJ2-3
TGTGCTAGTGGTTTGTGGCGGGGTAGCGGCGGGACAGATACGCAGTATTTT
CASGLWRGSGGTDTQYF
>once|-|TRBV7-9|TRBJ2-7
TGTGCCAGCAGCTTCAAGGCAGTACTAGCCAACGAGCAGTACTTC
CASSFKAVLANEQYF
>-|-|TRBV5-4|TRBJ2-5
TGTGCCAGCAGCTGGAAGGAACAAGAGACCCAGTACTTC
CASSWKEQETQYF
>-|TRBD2|TRBV6-2/TRBV6-3|TRBJ2-3
TGTGCCAGCAGTTACGTACTAGCGCTTACAGATACGCAGTATTTT
CASSYVLALTDTQYF
>few|TRBD2|TRBV6-2/TRBV6-3|TRBJ2-7
TGTGCCAGCAGTTTATCCGGGACTAGCAGCTACGAGCAGTACTTC
CASSLSGTSSYEQYF
>few|-|TRBV2|TRBJ2-7
TGTGCCAGCAGTGAAGCGCTTCCGGGAAACGAGCAGTACTTC
CASSEALPGNEQYF
>many|TRBD2|TRBV4-2|TRBJ2-7
TGTGCCAGCAGCCAAGGACTAGCGGCCTCCTACGAGCAGTACTTC
CASSQGLAASYEQYF
>-|-|TRBV7-9|TRBJ2-3
TGTGCCAGCAGCTTGATAGAGGCCTACCCTGGAGATACGCAGTATTTT
CASSLIEAYPGDTQYF
>-|TRBD2|TRBV10-1|TRBJ2-3
TGCGCCAGCAGTGAGTCACTAGCGGGGGGCACAGATACGCAGTATTTT
CASSESLAGGTDTQYF
>-|-|TRBV7-3|TRBJ2-7
TGTGTCAGCAGCCCCCGGGGGGCTACGTACAATGAGCAGTACTTC
CVSSPRGATYNEQYF
>few|-|TRBV6-1|TRBJ2-7
TGTGCCAGCAGCAGACTCGACGAGGGGCAGTACTTC
CASSRLDEGQYF
>-|-|TRBV20-1|TRBJ2-3
TGCAGTGCTAGGGTAGGGGGGGGGTTGACAGATACGCAGTATTTT
CSARVGGGLTDTQYF
>-|TRBD1|TRBV11-2|TRBJ2-3
TGTGCCAGCAGCTTAGGGGTCAGGGGGCGGACAGATACGCAGTATTTT
CASSLGVRGRTDTQYF
>-|TRBD1|TRBV29-1|TRBJ1-1
TGCAGCGTCTTGGGACAGGGGGCGACTGAAGCTTTCTTT
CSVLGQGATEAFF
>once|TRBD1|TRBV6-5|TRBJ1-5
TGTGCCAGCAGTTCGGGACAGTTTAGCAATCAGCCCCAGCATTTT
CASSSGQFSNQPQHF
>-|TRBD2|TRBV6-6|TRBJ2-7
TGTGCCAGCAGTATCCGGGAGGGTTCCTACGAGCAGTACTTC
CASSIREGSYEQYF
>-|-|TRBV7-2|TRBJ1-1
TGTGCCAGGACAGCTATAATGAACACTGAAGCTTTCTTT
CARTAIMNTEAFF
>-|TRBD1|TRBV15|TRBJ2-5
TGTGCCACCAGCAGAGAAGGGGGCGTTGGGAAGACCCAGTACTTC
CATSREGGVGKTQYF
>few|-|TRBV11-1|TRBJ2-1
TGTGCCAGCAGCCGACCGAGCCACGGCAATGAGCAGTTCTTC
CASSRPSHGNEQFF
>few|TRBD1|TRBV28|TRBJ2-7
TGTGCCAGCAGTTTAATCGGGGACAGGATCAGCTCCTACGAGCAGTACTTC
CASSLIGDRISSYEQYF
>-|TRBD1|TRBV7-2|TRBJ2-5
TGTGCCAGCAGCCCCGTTCGAGGACAGGGTGAGACCCAGTACTTC
CASSPVRGQGETQYF
>once|-|TRBV24-1|TRBJ1-2
TGTGCCACCAGTGCCTCGACAGTAGGCTATGGCTACACCTTC
CATSASTVGYGYTF
>-|-|TRBV6-1|TRBJ2-5
TGTGCCGGCAGTGAAGGGGTGGGTCAGACCCTCCGTGAGACCCAGTACTTC
CAGSEGVGQTLRETQYF
>-|TRBD1|TRBV5-1|TRBJ1-1
TGCGCCAGCGGCCCGGACAGGGGGCCCACTGAAGCTTTCTTT
CASGPDRGPTEAFF
>-|-|TRBV6-2/TRBV6-3|TRBJ2-5
TGTGCCAGCAGGCCCGGGACGGAAGAGACCCAGTACTTC
CASRPGTEETQYF
>few|-|TRBV4-1|TRBJ2-7
TGCGCCAGCGGCCTCCTGCATGGATCTTACTACGAGCAGTACTTC
CASGLLHGSYYEQYF
>few|TRBD2|TRBV6-5|TRBJ2-3
TGTGCCAGCAGTGGACTAGCGCTTGGCGATACGCAGTATTTT
CASSGLALGDTQYF
>-|TRBD2|TRBV2|TRBJ2-5
TGTGCCATCGCGGAGCGGGGGACCCAAGAGACCCAGTACTTC
CAIAERGTQETQYF
>-|TRBD2|TRBV28|TRBJ2-3
TGTGCCAGCAGTTTAAGGGGGACTAGGGGAGATACGCAGTATTTT
CASSLRGTRGDTQYF
>-|TRBD2|TRBV7-2|TRBJ2-4
TGTGCCAGCAGCCCTCGGACTAGCGGGAGGGAAATTCAGTACTTC
CASSPRTSGREIQYF
>many|TRBD1|TRBV28|TRBJ2-4
TGTGCCAGCAGTCCTTACTACAGGGGGTCAAGGAACATTCAGTACTTC
CASSPYYRGSRNIQYF